The entry that follows covers one T cell receptor (beta chain) sequence. Its target antigen remains unknown. Per-nucleotide qualities are absent, and no much larger clonotype sits a single base away. Library preparation employed the immunoSEQ multiplex PCR assay. Imported from immuneACCESS, the table was reduced by TCRdb to in-frame sequences with V and J called. These copies leave out some clones; in studies compared against another copy, an unresolved V gene accounts for under half, and the cause of the remainder is not known. The sample data list 150,000 to 200,000 clones, and around 90% of these were observed just once. Of the sample, 0.65% to 0.85% is held by the ten largest clones. This entry comes from a study of control samples from healthy donors and cancer patients (dated by TCRdb to about 2020). Material for sequencing was blood. The receptor comes from a woman under 40 in good health.

The encoded CDR3 is CASSLQGAPGQPQHF. DNA sequence: TGTGCCAGCTCTCTCCAGGGGGCGCCCGGTCAGCCCCAGCATTTT. The sequence is built from TRBV18 and TRBJ1-5; TRBD1 lines up with 8 middle nucleotides. Trimming takes 6 bases off V and 6 bases off J; junction bases not matched to a gene: 10. Measured from the cysteine to the phenylalanine, the CDR3 is 15 residues long. Left in the record is the CDR3 DNA by itself, 45 bases read in frame from the first base. Sequences KGHSH (CDR1) and LQKENI (CDR2) are obtained from the germline V gene.